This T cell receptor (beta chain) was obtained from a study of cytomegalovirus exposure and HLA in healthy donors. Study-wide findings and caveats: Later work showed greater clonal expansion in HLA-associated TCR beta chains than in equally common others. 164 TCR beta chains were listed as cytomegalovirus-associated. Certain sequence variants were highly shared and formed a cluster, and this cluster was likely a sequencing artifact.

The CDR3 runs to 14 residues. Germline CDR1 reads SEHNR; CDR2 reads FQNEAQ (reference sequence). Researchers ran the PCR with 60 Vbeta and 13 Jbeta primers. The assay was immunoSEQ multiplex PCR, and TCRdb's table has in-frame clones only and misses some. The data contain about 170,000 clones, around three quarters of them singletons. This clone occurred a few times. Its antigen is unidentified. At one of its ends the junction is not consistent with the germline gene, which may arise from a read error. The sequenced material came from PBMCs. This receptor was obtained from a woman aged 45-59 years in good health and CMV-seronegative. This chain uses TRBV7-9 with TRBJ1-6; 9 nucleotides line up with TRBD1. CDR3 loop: CSSSLEGQGSPLHF. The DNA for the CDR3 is TGTTCCAGCAGCTTAGAGGGACAGGGATCACCCCTCCACTTT.